These 18 T cell receptor beta chains share one sample of origin, sequenced in a study of blood T cell repertoires in COVID-19. Here immunoSEQ multiplex PCR was the method, and the copy in TCRdb shows in-frame clones only, minus some. The sample shows just under 150,000 clones, around 83% of them seen only once. What was sequenced was peripheral blood. The receptors derive from a human donor with acute or convalescent COVID-19. The donor label of this sample is uncertain.

This sequence joins TRBV30 and TRBJ2-7; 9 bases map to TRBD1. CDR3 size: 14 residues. Looked up from germline, CDR1 is GTSNPN and CDR2 is SVGIG (reference sequence). V lost 4 bases, J lost 0 bases, and 4 bases stayed unmatched. In nucleotides, the CDR3 is TGTGCCTGGATCAGGACAGGGGACTCCTACGAGCAGTACTTC. Translation: CAWIRTGDSYEQYF. Complete variable domain (other parts from reference TRBV30 and TRBJ2-7): SQTIHQWPATLVQPVGSPLSLECTVEGTSNPNLYWYRQAAGRGLQLLFYSVGIGQISSEVPQNLSASRPQDRQFILSSKKLLLSDSGFYLCAWIRTGDSYEQYFGPGTRLTVT.

The table lists this clone with a count of one. The rearrangement uses TRBV6-1 and TRBJ1-5, with 8 bases that match TRBD1. V was clipped by 0 bases and J by 4 bases; unmatched bases: 2. CDR1 and CDR2 from the germline V gene are MNHNS and SASEGT. The CDR3 is 15 residues long. The CDR3 DNA sequence: TGTGCCAGCAGTGAAGCCCGGACAGGGAATCAGCCCCAGCATTTT. Encoded protein: CASSEARTGNQPQHF.

The gene calls are TRBV7-2 and TRBJ2-2; D gene unclear. Trimming took 5 bases from V and 6 from J, leaving 13 bases between them. The germline CDR1 and CDR2 sequences are SGHTA and FQGNSA. The CDR3 covers 14 residues. CDR3 DNA sequence: TGTGCCAGCAGCCTCGTAACCGCGGCCGGGGAGCTGTTTTTT. This encodes CASSLVTAAGELFF.

The V gene is TRBV28, the J gene TRBJ2-1; TRBD2 agrees at 13 bases. The V segment lost 6 bases and the J segment 9 bases; nucleotides outside the gene matches: 8. This CDR3 is 15 amino acids long. Germline assignment: CDR1 MDHEN and CDR2 SYDVKM. The CDR3 DNA is TGTGCCAGCAGCGTTACTAGCGGGGGGGCGGGTGAGCAGTTCTTC. Amino acid sequence: CASSVTSGGAGEQFF.

As DNA, the CDR3 is TGTGTAGCGTATTCAGCACATACGCAGTATTTT. Protein product: CVAYSAHTQYF. The gene calls are TRBV12-2 and TRBJ2-3; the table's TRBD2 call for D was not verified on the DNA. TRBV12-2 constitutes a pseudogene. The CDR3 covers 11 residues.

This chain links TRBV7-9 with TRBJ2-3, with TRBD1 matching over 9 bases. CDR1 is SEHNR, CDR2 FQNEAQ, per germline (reference sequence). V lost 3 bases, J lost 2 bases, and 9 bases stayed unmatched. The CDR3 loop spans 17 amino acids. The CDR3 protein is CASSFSNRGRNTDTQYF. The CDR3 bases are TGTGCCAGCAGCTTCTCAAACAGGGGGCGGAACACAGATACGCAGTATTTT. Combining the CDR3 with reference TRBV7-9 and TRBJ2-3 gives the whole variable domain DTGVSQNPRHKITKRGQNVTFRCDPISEHNRLYWYRQTLGQGPEFLTYFQNEAQLEKSRLLSDRFSAERPKGSFSTLEIQRTEQGDSAMYLCASSFSNRGRNTDTQYFGPGTRLTVL.

The V and J genes are TRBV5-1 and TRBJ1-1; the match to TRBD1 covers 8 bases. This CDR3 comprises 14 residues. Germline values: CDR1 SGHRS, CDR2 YFSETQ. Germline trimming cut 0 bases from V and 6 bases from J; bases unmatched to any gene: 4. CDR3 sequence reads: CASSLGQGAAEAFF. As DNA, the CDR3 is TGCGCCAGCAGCTTGGGCCAGGGGGCGGCTGAAGCTTTCTTT.

This clone came up a few times. V is TRBV24-1 and J is TRBJ2-5; 11 bases are shared with TRBD1. Germline loops: CDR1 KGHDR, CDR2 SFDVKD. The CDR3 is made up of 17 amino acids. Trimming at V came to 4 bases and at J to 7 bases, leaving 13 bases not matched to a gene. The CDR3 coding sequence is TGTGCCACCAGTGACCCTTCGGACAGGGGGCTTTTAGGGACCCAGTACTTC. Amino acids: CATSDPSDRGLLGTQYF.

This sequence joins TRBV24-1 and TRBJ2-1; 9 nucleotides match TRBD2. The CDR3 runs 15 residues. The ends lost 4 bases at V and 5 bases at J; junction bases unmatched: 5. The germline V gene encodes CDR1 KGHDR and CDR2 SFDVKD. CDR3 DNA: TGTGCCACCAGTGAAAGTCTAGCGGGGAACAATGAGCAGTTCTTC. Protein product: CATSESLAGNNEQFF.

The chain uses TRBV3-1 (or the pseudogene TRBV3-2) and TRBJ1-1, with TRBD1 matching 7 bases. The germline V gene has CDR1 LGHDT and CDR2 YNNKEL (reference sequence). The CDR3 totals 13 residues. The J segment lost 10 bases and the V segment lost 6 bases, leaving 11 bases of the junction unmatched. The CDR3 reads CASSFRDRGRAFF. CDR3 bases: TGTGCCAGCAGTTTCCGGGACAGAGGCAGAGCTTTCTTT.

V and J are TRBV4-2 and TRBJ2-5, with TRBD2 identical over 8 bases. V shed 4 bases, J shed 1 base, and the junction held 8 bases outside the gene matches. The CDR3 contains 16 residues. Germline loops: CDR1 LGHNA, CDR2 YNFKEQ. CDR3: CASSLEPLAGQETQYF. CDR3 bases: TGTGCCAGCAGCCTCGAGCCCCTAGCGGGCCAAGAGACCCAGTACTTC.

The gene calls are TRBV2 and TRBJ1-6; a possible D gene is TRBD1 (6 bases). The germline V and J ends were trimmed by 6 bases and 5 bases, with 14 bases remaining between them. CDR1 and CDR2 (germline): SNHLY, FYNNEI. This CDR3 has 15 amino acids. DNA for the CDR3: TGTGCCAGCAGCACGAGACAGGACCATAATTCACCCCTCCACTTT. Residues: CASSTRQDHNSPLHF.

This chain links TRBV30 with TRBJ2-3; TRBD1 matches at 10 bases. The germline gives CDR1 GTSNPN, CDR2 SVGIG (reference sequence). CDR3 length: 17 residues. Trimming removed 0 bases from V and 3 bases from J; junction bases left unmatched: 9. CDR3 coding DNA: TGTGCCTGGAGTGTAGGGACAGGGGATACAGGGACAGATACGCAGTATTTT. It specifies CAWSVGTGDTGTDTQYF.

The chain's CDR3 is CASNKQGSTEAFF. Here the CDR3 DNA reads TGTGCCAGCAACAAACAGGGATCCACTGAAGCTTTCTTT. The rearrangement joins TRBV5-4 to TRBJ1-1, with a weak D call TRBD1 (6 bases). This CDR3 spans 13 amino acids. Trimming took 6 bases from V and 4 from J, leaving 13 bases between them. CDR1 and CDR2 from the germline V gene are SGHNT and YYREEE (reference sequence).

This clone was seen only a few times. The genes are TRBV5-1 and TRBJ1-6; weak D call: TRBD1 (6 bases). The V and J ends lost 4 bases and 6 bases respectively, with 14 bases between them. The CDR3 loop spans 15 amino acids. From germline, CDR1 is SGHRS and CDR2 YFSETQ. Here the CDR3 DNA reads TGCGCCAGCAGCCTCGGAACGGACAGTAATTCACCCCTCCACTTT. Its protein product is CASSLGTDSNSPLHF.

This chain connects TRBV7-9 to TRBJ1-5; no clear D gene. V was shortened by 8 bases and J by 9 bases, with 11 bases between the two germline ends. The CDR3 has 11 residues. CDR1 and CDR2 from the germline V gene are SEHNR and FQNEAQ (reference sequence). CDR3 protein: CASGLTAPQHF. Here the CDR3 DNA reads TGTGCCAGCGGGCTTACCGCGCCCCAGCATTTT.

The gene calls are TRBV5-4 and TRBJ2-7; TRBD2 aligns across 7 bases. Trimming removed 5 bases from V and 0 bases from J; junction bases left unmatched: 5. Per germline, CDR1 SGHNT and CDR2 YYREEE (reference sequence). The CDR3 has 14 amino acids. CDR3 protein: CASRRDYSSYEQYF. The CDR3 region has the DNA TGTGCCAGCAGAAGGGACTACAGCTCCTACGAGCAGTACTTC.

The chain joins TRBV6-5 to TRBJ1-2; D is perhaps TRBD1 (6 bases). CDR3 size: 15 residues. Germline values: CDR1 MNHEY, CDR2 SVGAGI. V lost 6 bases and J 4 bases, leaving 18 bases between the germline ends. CDR3 bases: TGTGCCAGCAGGCGCGGGGGCGGGGGAGCCTATGGCTACACCTTC. Its translation: CASRRGGGGAYGYTF.